This TCR beta chain was obtained from a study of siplizumab effects on memory and regulatory T cells (dated by TCRdb to between 2018 and 2021). About the investigation overall: The study examined how the anti-CD2 antibody siplizumab affects alloreactive T-cell subsets in allogeneic mixed lymphocyte reactions built from human PBMCs. Overall study results and their limits: The cumulative frequency of alloreactive sequences traceable to unstimulated CD4+ memory T cells was significantly reduced by siplizumab. In reactions with siplizumab, an average of approximately 69% of mappable alloreactive CD4+ clones were Treg-derived, compared with roughly 27% in control reactions. Compared with memory T cells, unstimulated naive T cells appeared more diverse, and naive cells seemed to make a substantial contribution to the alloresponse. About 80-97% of proliferating CD4+ or CD8+ clones could not be given a naive or memory phenotype. Because sequences below about 10^-5 frequency were poorly captured, only a minor fraction of alloreactive clones could be mapped to unstimulated subsets. The suppressive function of proliferating Tregs from siplizumab cultures was not functionally confirmed.

The library was produced with the immunoSEQ multiplex PCR assay. Roughly 10^5 TCR templates per sample were assayed on the deep sequencing platform. Genomic DNA extracted from sorted T cells was used for TCRbeta CDR3 sequencing. Per the original workflow: The R programming language was used for clonal analysis of TCRbeta CDR3 data. Comparing unstimulated samples against CFSE-low samples taken after the reaction was how alloreactive CD4+ and CD8+ clones were defined. Regulatory or non-regulatory origin was assigned to alloreactive CD4+ clones by matching of sequences to sorted unstimulated Treg and non-Treg repertoires. TCRdb took this table from immuneACCESS and kept in-frame rearrangements with V and J called. Such tables lack part of the clones; where checked against another copy, unresolved V genes explain under half of the gap, and the rest is unexplained. That table gives V, J and clone size, and the DNA gave D and trimming. The sample table contains around 100,000 clones; only one count was recorded for about 91% of them. Together, the top ten hold approximately 0.71% of the sample.

CDR1 and CDR2 (SGHDN, FVKESK) derive from the germline V gene. The cysteine opens and the phenylalanine closes a CDR3 of 13 amino acids. The retained sequence is limited to the CDR3, 39 bases, with the frame set at the first base. The junction shows trimming of 5 bases on V and 1 base on J, plus 6 bases between the germline ends. Sorted unstimulated T cells, along with proliferating T cells recovered from mixed lymphocyte reactions, underwent TCRbeta CDR3 sequencing. Fresh whole blood from more than 8 HLA-typed healthy donors was used as the source from which PBMCs were isolated. Unstimulated CD4+ regulatory T cells were FACS-sorted to map the origin of alloreactive clones. Worth noting for this clone: The clone's antigen remains unknown. No much larger clone is present one base from it, and per-base qualities are unavailable.

The sequencing input was Tregs sorted from blood. This receptor was identified in a human donor in good health. The sequence joins TRBV14 to TRBJ2-1, with no D gene named confidently. The DNA sequence is TGTGCCAGCAGCTACGGGTCCTACAATGAGCAGTTCTTC. The encoded protein is CASSYGSYNEQFF.